This entry describes one T cell receptor beta chain. CDR1 is SGHDN and CDR2 is FVKESK in the germline V gene. J lost 2 bases, V lost 4 bases, and 10 bases had no gene match. The length of the CDR3 is 17 residues. These data come from a study of blood T cell repertoires in COVID-19. TCRdb keeps only in-frame clones here, not all; method: immunoSEQ multiplex PCR. The repertoire holds about 150,000 clones, with approximately 85% as singletons. The sequenced sample consisted of PBMCs or T cells enriched from blood (not recorded which). The clonotype comes from a woman aged 50 to 60 with acute COVID-19. The chain joins TRBV14 to TRBJ2-5; TRBD2 matches 10 bases. CDR3 in amino acids: CASSPGWASGSQETQYF. The CDR3 DNA reads TGTGCCAGCAGCCCCGGGTGGGCTAGCGGGAGTCAAGAGACCCAGTACTTC.